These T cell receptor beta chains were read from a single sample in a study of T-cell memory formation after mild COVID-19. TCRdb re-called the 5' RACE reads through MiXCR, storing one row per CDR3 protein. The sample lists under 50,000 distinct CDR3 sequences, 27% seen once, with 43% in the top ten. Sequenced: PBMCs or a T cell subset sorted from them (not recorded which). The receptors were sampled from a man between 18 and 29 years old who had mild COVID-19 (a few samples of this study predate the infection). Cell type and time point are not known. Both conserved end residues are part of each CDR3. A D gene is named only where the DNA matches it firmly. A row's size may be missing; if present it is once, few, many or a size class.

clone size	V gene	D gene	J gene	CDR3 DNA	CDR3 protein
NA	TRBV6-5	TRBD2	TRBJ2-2	TGTGCCAGCAGTTATGGCGGGGGGGCTATCGGGGAGCTGTTTTTT	CASSYGGGAIGELFF
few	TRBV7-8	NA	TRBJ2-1	TGTGCCAGCAGCTTAGGGCAGTACTACAATGAGCAGTTCTTC	CASSLGQYYNEQFF
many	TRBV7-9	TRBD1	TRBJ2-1	TGTGCCAGCAGTTGGACAGGGGGTACCAACAATGAGCAGTTCTTC	CASSWTGGTNNEQFF
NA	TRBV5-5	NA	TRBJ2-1	TGTGCCAGCAGCTTGGGGAGGGGGGCCTCCTACAATGAGCAGTTCTTC	CASSLGRGASYNEQFF
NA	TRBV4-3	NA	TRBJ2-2	TGCGCCAGCAGCCAAGATTCGCCTCCCGGGGAGCTGTTTTTT	CASSQDSPPGELFF
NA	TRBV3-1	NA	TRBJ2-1	TGTGCCAGCAGCCCGGTATCAGGGTTCGACTCCTACAATGAGCAGTTCTTC	CASSPVSGFDSYNEQFF
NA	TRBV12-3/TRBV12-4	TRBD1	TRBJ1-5	TGTGCCAGCAGTTTCGGACAGGAAGATCAGCCCCAGCATTTT	CASSFGQEDQPQHF
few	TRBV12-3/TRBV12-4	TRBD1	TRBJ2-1	TGCGCGGCCGCCGGGACAGGGGCCTACAATGAGCAGTTCTTC	CAAAGTGAYNEQFF
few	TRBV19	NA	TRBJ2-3	TGTGCCAGCGGGGGCTTAACTAGCACAGATACGCAGTATTTT	CASGGLTSTDTQYF
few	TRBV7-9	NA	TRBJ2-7	TGTGCCAGCAGCCTGCAGGAGACTACGTTGGAGCAGTACTTC	CASSLQETTLEQYF
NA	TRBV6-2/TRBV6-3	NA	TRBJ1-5	TGTGCCAGCAATGATTACGGGACAAATAGCAATCAGCCCCAGCATTTT	CASNDYGTNSNQPQHF
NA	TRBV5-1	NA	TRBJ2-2	TGCGCCAGCAGCTCTATTGTACGGGTCTTTAACACCGGGGAGCTGTTTTTT	CASSSIVRVFNTGELFF
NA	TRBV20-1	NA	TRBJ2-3	TGCAGTGCGCACCAGTCAGATACGCAGTATTTT	CSAHQSDTQYF
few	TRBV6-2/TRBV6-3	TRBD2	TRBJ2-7	TGTGCCAGCAGTTCCCGGGACTACCGATACGAGCAGTACTTC	CASSSRDYRYEQYF
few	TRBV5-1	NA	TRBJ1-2	TGCGCCAGCAGCTTGAGAAGAGGCTATGGCTACACCTTC	CASSLRRGYGYTF
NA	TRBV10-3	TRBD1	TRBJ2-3	TGTGCCATCAGCAGGGGGGATACGCAGTATTTT	CAISRGDTQYF
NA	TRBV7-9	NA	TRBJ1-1	TGTGCCAGCAGCTTAGTTGCGGGGCTGAACACTGAAGCTTTCTTT	CASSLVAGLNTEAFF
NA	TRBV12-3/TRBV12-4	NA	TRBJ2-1	TGTGCCAGCAGGGGGGGCTCCACCTACAATGAGCAGTTCTTC	CASRGGSTYNEQFF
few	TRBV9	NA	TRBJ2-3	TGTGCCAGCGGGGACGAAACAGATACGCAGTATTTT	CASGDETDTQYF
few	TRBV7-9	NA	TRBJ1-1	TGTGCCAGCAGCGTTCTCCAGGGGAACACTGAAGCTTTCTTT	CASSVLQGNTEAFF
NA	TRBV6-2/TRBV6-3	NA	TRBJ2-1	TGTGCCAGCAGGCAGTCCGGGACAAAATACAATGAGCAGTTCTTC	CASRQSGTKYNEQFF
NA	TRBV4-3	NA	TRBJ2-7	TGCGCCAGCAGTCAAAACTGGGGGTCCTACGAGCAGTACTTC	CASSQNWGSYEQYF
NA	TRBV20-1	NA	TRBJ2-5	TGCAGTGCTAGAGGGGGGGCGCATGAGACCCAGTACTTC	CSARGGAHETQYF
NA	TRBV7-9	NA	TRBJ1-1	TGTGCCAGCAGCTCCCGAGGCAACACTGAAGCTTTCTTT	CASSSRGNTEAFF
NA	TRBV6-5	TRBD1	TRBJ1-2	TGTGCCAGCAGCTCGGACAGGGTCTATGGCTACACCTTC	CASSSDRVYGYTF
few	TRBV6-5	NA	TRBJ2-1	TGTGCCAGCAGCCCCGGGAGCGCCCAGGGTAACAATGAGCAGTTCTTC	CASSPGSAQGNNEQFF
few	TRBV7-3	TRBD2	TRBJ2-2	TGTGCCAGCAGACCCGGTGGACTAGCTGGTGGGGAGCTGTTTTTT	CASRPGGLAGGELFF
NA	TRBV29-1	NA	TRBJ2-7	TGCAGCATTACCGGTACTGTGGCGACCTCCTACGAGCAGTACTTC	CSITGTVATSYEQYF
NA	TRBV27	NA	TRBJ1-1	TGTGCCACCTCTTTTCGGGGTAACACTGAAGCTTTCTTT	CATSFRGNTEAFF
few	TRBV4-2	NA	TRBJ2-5	TGTGCCAGCAGCCCTAAGGGGGCGGGGGGACCGGAGACCCAGTACTTC	CASSPKGAGGPETQYF
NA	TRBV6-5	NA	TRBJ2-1	TGTGCCACCGGAGAGGACCAGGACAATGAGCAGTTCTTC	CATGEDQDNEQFF
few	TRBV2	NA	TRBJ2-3	TGTGCCAGCAGATACACACACTATGACACAGATACGCAGTATTTT	CASRYTHYDTDTQYF
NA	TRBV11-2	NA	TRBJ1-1	TGTGCCAGCAGCTTGAGGGAATGGACTGAAGCTTTCTTT	CASSLREWTEAFF
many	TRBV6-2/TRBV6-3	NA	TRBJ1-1	TGTGCCAGCAGTCTACATGAGAACACTGAAGCTTTCTTT	CASSLHENTEAFF
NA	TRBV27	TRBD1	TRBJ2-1	TGTGCCAGCAGTCCCGGGACAGGGGGAAAGGGCGAGCAGTTCTTC	CASSPGTGGKGEQFF
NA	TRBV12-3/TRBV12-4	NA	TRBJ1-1	TGTGCCAGCAGTTTGCTGACCATGAACACTGAAGCTTTCTTT	CASSLLTMNTEAFF
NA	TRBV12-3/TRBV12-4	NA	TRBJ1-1	TGTGCCAGCAGTCCTGTTCACGGGGCTGAAGCTTTCTTT	CASSPVHGAEAFF
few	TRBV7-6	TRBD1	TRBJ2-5	TGTGCCAGCAGCTTTGAGCCGACAGGGACCGAAGAGACCCAGTACTTC	CASSFEPTGTEETQYF
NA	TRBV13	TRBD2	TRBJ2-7	TGTGCCAGCAGCCTAGCGGGCCTGGAAGGGTACGAGCAGTACTTC	CASSLAGLEGYEQYF
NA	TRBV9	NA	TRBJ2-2	TGTGCCAGCAGCGCAAGCGGGGAGCTGTTTTTT	CASSASGELFF
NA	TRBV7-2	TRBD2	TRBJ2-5	TGTGCCAGCAGCTTAGCGTGGCGGGGGGGAGAGACCCAGTACTTC	CASSLAWRGGETQYF
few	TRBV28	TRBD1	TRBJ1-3	TGTGCCAGCAGTTTGACAGGGGGTGGAAACACCATATATTTT	CASSLTGGGNTIYF
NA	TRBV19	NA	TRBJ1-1	TGTGCCAGTGTCGACGGGAACACTGAAGCTTTCTTT	CASVDGNTEAFF
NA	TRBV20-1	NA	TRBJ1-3	TGCAGTGCCCGAGGCGCAGTCACAGGAAACACCATATATTTT	CSARGAVTGNTIYF
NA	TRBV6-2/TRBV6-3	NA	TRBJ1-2	TGTGCCAGCGAAGCCCGGGACCTTATCTTC	CASEARDLIF
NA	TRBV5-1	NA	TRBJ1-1	TGCGCCAGCAGCTTGGCCTCTGGGACGAACACTGAAGCTTTCTTT	CASSLASGTNTEAFF
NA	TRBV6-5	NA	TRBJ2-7	TGTGCCAGCAGTTACCAGGGACCATACGAGCAGTACTTC	CASSYQGPYEQYF
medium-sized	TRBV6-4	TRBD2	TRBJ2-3	TGTGCCAGCAGTGACGGACTAGCCACAGATACGCAGTATTTT	CASSDGLATDTQYF
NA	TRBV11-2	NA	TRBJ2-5	TGTGCCAGCAGCTTAGGGGACTCGAGAATTTGGGAAGAGACCCAGTACTTC	CASSLGDSRIWEETQYF
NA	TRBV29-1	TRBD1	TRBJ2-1	TGCAGCGTTACCGGGACAGGGTATGAGCAGTTCTTC	CSVTGTGYEQFF
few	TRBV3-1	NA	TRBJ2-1	TGTGCCAGCAGCCAAGATCCGGCAGCCTCCTACAATGAGCAGTTCTTC	CASSQDPAASYNEQFF
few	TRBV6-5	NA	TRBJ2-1	TGTGCCAGCAGTTACGCCAACAATGAGCAGTTCTTC	CASSYANNEQFF
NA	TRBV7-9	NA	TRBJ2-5	TGTGCCAGCAGCTTAGTGCGTCTAGCGTGGGGAGAGACCCAGTACTTC	CASSLVRLAWGETQYF
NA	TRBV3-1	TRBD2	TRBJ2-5	TGTGCCAGCAGCCAAGATCCGGAGCGGGGGGCTTTAGAAGAGACCCAGTACTTC	CASSQDPERGALEETQYF
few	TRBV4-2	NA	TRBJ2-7	TGTGCCAGCAGCCAGAACGGGGGCCACGAGCAGTACTTC	CASSQNGGHEQYF
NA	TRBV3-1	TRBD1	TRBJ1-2	TGTGCCAGCAGCAAAGCAGAGGAGGGGGCCTATGGCTACACCTTC	CASSKAEEGAYGYTF
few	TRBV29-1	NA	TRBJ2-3	TGCAGCGTTGTCCCTCGGACAGAGATCACAGATACGCAGTATTTT	CSVVPRTEITDTQYF
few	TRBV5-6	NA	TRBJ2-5	TGTGCCAGCAGCGGCGGGACCGTGGATCAGTACTTC	CASSGGTVDQYF
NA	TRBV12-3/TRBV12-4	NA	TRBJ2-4	TGTGCCAGCAGTTCGGGACTAAACATTCAGTACTTC	CASSSGLNIQYF